This T cell receptor (beta chain) was profiled in a study of T cell responses to AZD1222 COVID-19 vaccine. On this clone itself: Its antigen is not identified.

Study-wide results and caveats: Donors were chiefly white British, with a greater number of females, and clonal diversity was perhaps underestimated. No repertoire was sampled before or during the peak T cell response, only after it. At 160-218 and 743-854, vaccine-associated CD4 TCRs were dominant, and they spanned spike. Only five to seven AZD1222 recipients were seropositive at baseline.

The V gene's germline CDR1 is LNHNV and CDR2 YYDKDF (reference sequence). The CDR3 runs to 15 residues. Trimming took off 4 bases at V and 8 bases at J, with 15 bases between the two ends. Sequencing used immunoSEQ multiplex PCR; TCRdb keeps in-frame clones, though not all of them. The data contain 80,000 to 100,000 clones, approximately 88% of them singletons. This receptor was identified in an adult who received the AZD1222 COVID-19 vaccine. The specimen was peripheral blood, collected 28 days after the second AZD1222 dose. This chain uses TRBV15 with TRBJ1-6, with a weak D call TRBD1 (5 bases). The CDR3 protein is CATSIDRAGYSPLHF. The DNA for the CDR3 is TGTGCCACCAGCATAGACAGAGCGGGTTATTCACCCCTCCACTTT.